One sample yielded the 22 T cell receptor beta chains listed below, sequenced in a study of cytomegalovirus exposure and HLA in healthy donors. PCR involved 60 Vbeta and 13 Jbeta primers. The repertoire was sequenced with immunoSEQ multiplex PCR; TCRdb's copy has only in-frame clones and lacks some. The table shows 120,000 or so clones, with just over 65% occurring only once. Sequencing input: PBMCs. All receptors come from a young man in good health and CMV-seronegative.

A word on this clone: The junction shows a germline mismatch at one end, possibly a read error. The chain has TRBV28 and TRBJ1-1, with TRBD1 as a possible D gene (5 bases). The CDR3 covers 15 residues. The germline V gene encodes CDR1 MDHEN and CDR2 SYDVKM. In nucleotides, the CDR3 is TGTGCCAGCAGTTCCCACGTATCCGCAGGGACTGAAGCTCTCTTT. Translating it yields CASSSHVSAGTEALF.

The rearrangement uses TRBV7-2 and TRBJ2-1; the match to TRBD1 covers 7 bases. This CDR3 spans 13 amino acids. V shed 4 bases and J 7 bases; nucleotides not matched to a gene: 4. In germline, CDR1 is SGHTA, CDR2 FQGNSA. In DNA form, the CDR3 reads TGTGCCAGCAGCTCAGAACAGGGGAATGAGCAGTTCTTC. This codes for CASSSEQGNEQFF.

V and J are TRBV11-3 and TRBJ2-1; 7 bases line up with TRBD2. Germline V gene data show CDR1 as SGHNT and CDR2 as YENEEA. The CDR3 totals 15 residues. Unmatched junction bases numbered 5, after V lost 1 base and J lost 5 bases. The CDR3: CASSLGKGGHNEQFF. CDR3 nucleotides: TGTGCCAGCAGCTTAGGGAAGGGAGGGCACAATGAGCAGTTCTTC.

The table lists this clone with a few counts. V is TRBV7-9 and J is TRBJ1-3; D call uncertain. The ends were cut back, 0 bases at V and 0 bases at J, with 12 bases in the middle. This CDR3 region has 17 residues. Looked up from germline, CDR1 is SEHNR and CDR2 is FQNEAQ (reference sequence). The CDR3 loop is CASSLAHGRNSGNTIYF. CDR3 coding DNA: TGTGCCAGCAGCTTAGCGCACGGCAGGAACTCTGGAAACACCATATATTTT.

The chain employs TRBV27 and TRBJ1-2, with 7 bases that match TRBD1. Losses at the gene ends were 5 bases for V and 5 bases for J; bases not matched to a gene: 14. CDR3 length: 16 residues. Germline loops: CDR1 MNHEY, CDR2 SMNVEV (reference sequence). The CDR3 sequence: CASSTKQGRTEYGYTF. Written as DNA, the CDR3 is TGTGCCAGCAGTACCAAACAGGGGAGGACGGAATATGGCTACACCTTC.

This clone appeared a single time. The CDR3 is CASSLASSGRVEQYF. The CDR3 region has the DNA TGTGCCAGCAGCTTAGCTTCTAGCGGGAGGGTCGAGCAGTACTTC. The chain employs TRBV7-2 and TRBJ2-7, with 12 positions matching TRBD2. The germline V gene encodes CDR1 SGHTA and CDR2 FQGNSA. The trim removed 0 bases at V and 6 bases at J, leaving 3 bases unmatched. The CDR3 runs to 15 residues.

This chain joins TRBV28 and TRBJ2-4; D is possibly TRBD1 (5 bases). The V end was cut by 7 bases, the J end by 0 bases, with 13 bases between. Germline CDR1 and CDR2: MDHEN and SYDVKM. The CDR3 covers 15 residues. CDR3 coding DNA: TGTGCCAGCACAGGGCCGCCGTTAGCCAAAAACATTCAGTACTTC. It specifies CASTGPPLAKNIQYF.

The rearrangement links TRBV5-1 to TRBJ1-1; 8 nucleotides line up with TRBD1. This CDR3 is built from 15 residues. V gave up 3 bases and J gave up 0 bases; unmatched junction bases: 4. CDR1 is SGHRS and CDR2 is YFSETQ in the germline V gene. The CDR3 sequence: CASSSGQGMNTEAFF. In DNA, the CDR3 is TGCGCCAGCAGCTCAGGACAGGGAATGAACACTGAAGCTTTCTTT. The full variable domain, its missing parts supplied by reference TRBV5-1 and TRBJ1-1, is KAGVTQTPRYLIKTRGQQVTLSCSPISGHRSVSWYQQTPGQGLQFLFEYFSETQRNKGNFPGRFSGRQFSNSRSEMNVSTLELGDSALYLCASSSGQGMNTEAFFGQGTRLTVV.

This chain joins TRBV28 and TRBJ1-2; 7 bases line up with TRBD1. The CDR3 runs 13 residues. In germline, CDR1 is MDHEN, CDR2 SYDVKM. Trimming took 9 bases from V and 8 from J; bases not matched to a gene: 12. The DNA for the CDR3 is TGTGCCAGTGAAAAGGGACAGTGGCAGGGCTACACCTTC. Amino acids: CASEKGQWQGYTF.

This clone turned up a few times. V is TRBV6-1 and J is TRBJ2-7; TRBD1 might be the D (5 bases). The CDR3 is made up of 12 amino acids. V lost 8 bases and J 7 bases, leaving 15 bases between the germline ends. Germline lookup yields CDR1 MNHNS and CDR2 SASEGT. The CDR3 is CASRIRVREQYF. As DNA, the CDR3 is TGTGCCAGCCGTATCAGGGTCAGAGAGCAGTACTTC.

V usage is TRBV7-9 and J usage is TRBJ1-1; 7 bases are shared with TRBD1. This CDR3 is 15 amino acids long. V shed 2 bases and J 3 bases; nucleotides not matched to a gene: 6. CDR1 and CDR2 (germline): SEHNR, FQNEAQ (reference sequence). The CDR3 reads CASSLPRDSYTEAFF. CDR3 coding DNA: TGTGCCAGCAGCTTACCCCGGGACAGCTACACTGAAGCTTTCTTT.

This rearrangement joins TRBV19 to TRBJ2-5; D is unclear. The J call is in doubt because the DNA end fits TRBJ2-7 better. Per the germline V gene, CDR1 is LNHDA and CDR2 is SQIVND (reference sequence). This CDR3 region has 12 residues. As DNA, the CDR3 is TGTGCCAGTAGTCTTTTGGACTACGAGCAGTACTTC. Its translation is CASSLLDYEQYF.

The rearrangement joins TRBV5-1 to TRBJ1-1, with a possible D match to TRBD1 (5 bases). Germline assignment: CDR1 SGHRS and CDR2 YFSETQ. Trimming removed 4 bases from V and 1 base from J, with 17 bases in between. The CDR3 is 16 amino acids. The DNA of the CDR3 is TGCGCCAGCAGCCGGGGGTCGGCCCGCGGGAACACTGAAGCTTTCTTT. It specifies CASSRGSARGNTEAFF.

The genes are TRBV30 and TRBJ1-5; no definite D call. The V and J ends lost 4 bases and 4 bases respectively, with 14 bases between them. The CDR3 has 14 residues. Germline CDR1 reads GTSNPN; CDR2 reads SVGIG (reference sequence). The CDR3 reads CAWNSGSGNQPQHF. The DNA for the CDR3 is TGTGCCTGGAACTCGGGCAGCGGAAATCAGCCCCAGCATTTT.

This clone is a singleton in its sample. This chain links TRBV10-3 with TRBJ2-3; 7 bases line up with TRBD2. Per germline, CDR1 ENHRY and CDR2 SYGVKD. The V gene end was trimmed by 7 bases and the J gene end by 0 bases; junction bases not matched to a gene: 4. CDR3 size: 14 residues. CDR3 coding DNA: TGTGCCATCACCGGGGGGATCAGCACAGATACGCAGTATTTT. This encodes CAITGGISTDTQYF.

Only one count was recorded for this clone. The V gene is TRBV5-1, the J gene TRBJ2-7, with 9 bases fitting TRBD1. CDR1 is SGHRS, CDR2 YFSETQ, per germline. The junction had 4 bases not matched to a gene; V was cut back by 0 bases and J by 0 bases. The CDR3 is 16 amino acids. The CDR3 here is CASSLDPGQGSYEQYF. CDR3 DNA: TGCGCCAGCAGCTTGGACCCGGGACAGGGCTCCTACGAGCAGTACTTC.

The V and J genes are TRBV7-9 and TRBJ1-4; 8 bases are shared with TRBD1. The V and J ends lost 0 bases and 7 bases, in that order; junction bases with no gene match: 7. Germline CDR1 reads SEHNR; CDR2 reads FQNEAQ (reference sequence). This CDR3 is 16 amino acids long. The CDR3 protein is CASSLANQGASEKLFF. DNA of the CDR3: TGTGCCAGCAGCTTAGCGAACCAGGGGGCGAGTGAAAAACTGTTTTTT.

The rearrangement uses TRBV5-6 and TRBJ2-7; TRBD1 matches at 7 bases. V was clipped by 5 bases and J by 6 bases; unmatched bases: 11. Germline CDR1 and CDR2: SGHDT and YYEEEE. This CDR3 has 14 amino acids. Written as DNA, the CDR3 is TGTGCCAGCAGGGAGACAGGGATAGTCACCGAGCAGTACTTC. This sequence encodes CASRETGIVTEQYF.

The J gene is TRBJ1-5, the V gene TRBV30; maybe TRBD1 (5 bases). Germline lookup yields CDR1 GTSNPN and CDR2 SVGIG (reference sequence). The ends were cut back, 1 base at V and 3 bases at J, with 13 bases in the middle. There are 15 residues in the CDR3. CDR3 loop: CAWSGRGSSNQPQHF. The CDR3 DNA follows: TGTGCCTGGAGTGGTCGGGGGTCCTCCAATCAGCCCCAGCATTTT.

This clone was counted a few times. The chain links TRBV6-6 to TRBJ2-7, with D possibly TRBD1 on 5 matching bases. The CDR3 is 13 amino acids. Germline V gene lookup returns CDR1 MNHNY and CDR2 SVGAGI (reference sequence). Trimming removed 6 bases from V and 4 bases from J, with 13 bases in between. The CDR3 sequence is CASSETASYEQYF. CDR3 coding DNA: TGTGCCAGCAGCGAGACAGCTTCTTACGAGCAGTACTTC.

This chain connects TRBV6-5 to TRBJ2-6; the D is unclear. Per the germline V gene, CDR1 is MNHEY and CDR2 is SVGAGI. This CDR3 region has 14 residues. Between the trimmed V and J ends, which lost 8 bases and 4 bases, there was a span of 12 bases. CDR3 nucleotide sequence: TGTGCCAGCTTTAGCAGCCTGGGGGCCAACGTCCTGACTTTC. Residues: CASFSSLGANVLTF.

The chain carries TRBV6-1 and TRBJ1-2; TRBD1 aligns across 8 bases. The germline CDR1 and CDR2 sequences are MNHNS and SASEGT. The CDR3 loop spans 14 amino acids. The V segment lost 2 bases and the J segment 10 bases; nucleotides outside the gene matches: 9. CDR3 amino acids: CASSERWTGSYYTF. The CDR3 DNA sequence: TGTGCCAGCAGTGAACGCTGGACAGGGAGCTACTACACCTTC.